The rows below give T cell receptor delta chains drawn from one sample of a study of gamma-delta T cells after stem cell transplantation. TCRdb reanalysed the RT-PCR reads via CATT. Of 10,000 to 13,000 delta-chain clones listed, around 41% are singletons. Sequenced sample: gamma-delta T cells. The receptors were gathered from a human donor. It is not recorded whose cells these are; they may come from a transplant donor. Each CDR3 is given with its conserved first and last residue. Where a row states a size, it is once, few, many or the class of an expanded clone; other rows omit it.

CDR3aa,abundance,j_gene,v_gene
CACDGISHGSWDTRQMFF,NA,TRDJ3,TRDV2
CACDRGYADKLIF,large,TRDJ1,TRDV2
CALGERPGLNPWDTTPLYLTAQLFF,few,TRDJ2,TRDV1
CALLGPPSTGGEKLIF,NA,TRDJ1,TRDV3
CACDTYWGTSSWDTRQMFF,few,TRDJ3,TRDV2
CACDTGGIERSWDTRQMFF,few,TRDJ3,TRDV2
CARGTPLGTADKLIF,NA,TRDJ1,TRDV1
CASSTYTFRGGRKLIF,NA,TRDJ1,TRDV3
CACSNIRGPCDKLIF,NA,TRDJ1,TRDV3
CACDAGGWSSWDTRQMFF,few,TRDJ3,TRDV2
CALEDPRLGVRYTDKLIF,NA,TRDJ1,TRDV1
CALGELGYPTTLGGCPTDKLIF,few,TRDJ1,TRDV1
CALGREYTDKLIF,NA,TRDJ1,TRDV1
CALGDPTTVMGVPTDKLIF,few,TRDJ1,TRDV1
CACDLVLGSSWDTRQMFF,medium-sized,TRDJ3,TRDV2
CACDTVGWGYLYTRQMFF,NA,TRDJ3,TRDV2
CALGEMPSYGSNLLGDTFTDELIF,NA,TRDJ1,TRDV1
CALGERKAFPWGIRGDKLIF,NA,TRDJ1,TRDV1
CALGDLLCDKLIF,NA,TRDJ1,TRDV1
CALGEGRLTYWGLNLFLTAQLFF,few,TRDJ2,TRDV1
CALGELPAYPIYSRSYTDKLIF,NA,TRDJ1,TRDV1
CALGGVYLLGSWDTDKLIF,few,TRDJ1,TRDV1
CALGASSFLLGDTDKLIF,few,TRDJ1,TRDV1
CALGVLYDWGGKLIF,NA,TRDJ1,TRDV1
CALRGSFPHLKYTDKLIF,NA,TRDJ1,TRDV3